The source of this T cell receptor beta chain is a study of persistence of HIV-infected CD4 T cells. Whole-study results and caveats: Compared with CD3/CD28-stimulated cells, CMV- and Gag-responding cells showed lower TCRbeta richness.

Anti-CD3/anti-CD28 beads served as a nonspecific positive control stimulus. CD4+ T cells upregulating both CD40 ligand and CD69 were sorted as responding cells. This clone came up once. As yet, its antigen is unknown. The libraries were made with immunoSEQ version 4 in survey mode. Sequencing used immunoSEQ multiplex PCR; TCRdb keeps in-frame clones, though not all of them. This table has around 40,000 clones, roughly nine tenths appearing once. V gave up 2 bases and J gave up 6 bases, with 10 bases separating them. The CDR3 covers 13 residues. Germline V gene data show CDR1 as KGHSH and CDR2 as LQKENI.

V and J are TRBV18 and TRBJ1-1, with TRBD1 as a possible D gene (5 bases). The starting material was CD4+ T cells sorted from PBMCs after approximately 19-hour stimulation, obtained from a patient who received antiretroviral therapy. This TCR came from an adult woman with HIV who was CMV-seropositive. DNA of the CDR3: TGTGCCAGCTCACCATCAGGGAGGGCTGAAGCTTTCTTT. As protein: CASSPSGRAEAFF.